This T cell receptor (beta chain) was sequenced in a study of cytomegalovirus exposure and HLA in healthy donors. The CDR3 consists of 13 residues. With 0 bases removed from V and 5 bases from J, the gap between germline ends came to 7 bases. CDR1 is MRHNA, CDR2 SNTAGT, per germline. The PCR made use of 60 Vbeta and 13 Jbeta primers. Here immunoSEQ multiplex PCR was the method, and the copy in TCRdb shows in-frame clones only, minus some. Among approximately 200,000 clones listed, 79% were seen once. This receptor was obtained from a girl aged 10 to 17 in good health and CMV-seropositive. The chain carries TRBV6-4 and TRBJ1-1; no definite D call. Sequencing was done on a sample of PBMCs. The CDR3 DNA is TGTGCCAGCAGTGACTCGGAGGGTACTGAAGCTTTCTTT. This encodes CASSDSEGTEAFF.